The 2 T cell receptor beta chains given below trace back to one sample, sequenced in a study of cytomegalovirus exposure and HLA in healthy donors. Method: immunoSEQ multiplex PCR; TCRdb's copy keeps in-frame clones and lacks some. The sample lists roughly 120,000 clones; more than 75% were seen once. What was sequenced was PBMCs. The receptors come from a man younger than 35 in good health and CMV-seronegative.

The genes are TRBV18 and TRBJ2-7; 7 positions agree with TRBD1. Per germline, CDR1 KGHSH and CDR2 LQKENI. The CDR3 has 14 amino acids. V was clipped by 1 base and J by 1 base; unmatched bases: 1. Here the CDR3 DNA reads TGTGCCAGCTCACCACAACAGGGGTCCTACGAGCAGTACTTC. This translates into CASSPQQGSYEQYF.

This sequence joins TRBV15 and TRBJ1-5, with D uncertain. V was cut by 0 bases and J by 0 bases, with 6 bases left in between. This CDR3 comprises 15 residues. Germline CDR1 reads LNHNV; CDR2 reads YYDKDF (reference sequence). CDR3 nucleotide sequence: TGTGCCACCAGCAGAGATTCCCGTAGCAATCAGCCCCAGCATTTT. Its protein is CATSRDSRSNQPQHF.